Below, 21 T cell receptor beta chains from the same sample are listed, as sequenced in a study of shared clonotypes between healthy human individuals. Data came from immunoSEQ multiplex PCR; TCRdb stores just in-frame clones and leaves some out. The sample has under 600,000 clones; around 97% are singletons. Sequencing was performed on naive CD4+ T cells sorted from blood. Subset noted: CD45RA+ positively selected. All receptors derive from a woman in her twenties or thirties in good health.

The rearrangement links TRBV29-1 to TRBJ2-6; 9 bases fit TRBD1. Germline CDR1 reads SQVTM; CDR2 reads ANQGSEA. This CDR3 comprises 14 residues. J gave up 3 bases and V 8 bases, and 5 bases lay outside the gene matches. The CDR3 here is CSITGGGGANVLTF. The CDR3 nucleotides are TGCAGCATAACAGGGGGCGGTGGGGCCAACGTCCTGACTTTC.

The V and J genes are TRBV7-8 and TRBJ2-1; 13 bases are shared with TRBD2. V lost 4 bases and J lost 5; bases outside the gene matches: 5. CDR3 length equals 16 residues. CDR1 and CDR2 (germline): SGHVS, FQNEAQ. DNA for the CDR3: TGTGCCAGCAGCTCCGTAGGGACTAGCGGGGACAATGAGCAGTTCTTC. Translating it yields CASSSVGTSGDNEQFF.

V gene TRBV6-5 combines with J gene TRBJ2-7; no firm D call. Germline assignment: CDR1 MNHEY and CDR2 SVGAGI. V lost 0 bases to trimming and J lost 2 bases, with 11 bases between them. This CDR3 is 15 amino acids long. CDR3 in amino acids: CASSYSKSAPYEQYF. In nucleotides, the CDR3 is TGTGCCAGCAGTTACTCGAAGTCAGCTCCCTACGAGCAGTACTTC.

J is TRBJ2-1 and V is TRBV19; 9 bases line up with TRBD2. The CDR3 spans 19 residues. CDR1 LNHDA and CDR2 SQIVND come from the germline V gene (reference sequence). J was trimmed by 3 bases and V by 1 base; bases with no gene match: 13. This CDR3 is CASSIVTHSSTSGYNEQFF. In nucleotides, the CDR3 is TGTGCCAGTAGTATAGTAACTCATTCGTCGACTAGCGGCTACAATGAGCAGTTCTTC.

The V and J genes are TRBV5-5 and TRBJ2-7; 9 positions agree with TRBD1. J was trimmed by 6 bases and V by 4 bases; bases with no gene match: 8. CDR3 length: 14 residues. Germline-derived CDR1 and CDR2 are SGHKS and YYEKEE (reference sequence). CDR3 in amino acids: CASSTGTGYFEQYF. CDR3 DNA: TGTGCCAGCAGCACCGGGACAGGGTATTTCGAGCAGTACTTC. Full variable domain (missing parts from reference TRBV5-5 and TRBJ2-7): DAGVTQSPTHLIKTRGQQVTLRCSPISGHKSVSWYQQVLGQGPQFIFQYYEKEERGRGNFPDRFSARQFPNYSSELNVNALLLGDSALYLCASSTGTGYFEQYFGPGTRLTVT.

The rearrangement links TRBV5-1 to TRBJ2-7, with 13 positions matching TRBD2. With 0 bases clipped from V and 4 bases from J, the junction kept 7 bases outside the gene matches. CDR3 length equals 17 residues. The germline V gene has CDR1 SGHRS and CDR2 YFSETQ. The CDR3 DNA reads TGCGCCAGCAGCTTGGTACTAGCGGGAGGGCCGTTATACGAGCAGTACTTC. Its translation: CASSLVLAGGPLYEQYF.

V usage is TRBV19 and J usage is TRBJ1-3, with D perhaps TRBD1 (5 bases). This CDR3 is built from 17 residues. Germline lookup yields CDR1 LNHDA and CDR2 SQIVND (reference sequence). The V gene lost 2 bases and the J gene lost 0 bases, with 14 bases spanning the gap. CDR3 protein: CASSISLWDYSGNTIYF. CDR3 DNA: TGTGCCAGTAGTATATCCCTGTGGGACTACTCTGGAAACACCATATATTTT.

A single count supports this clone. The chain joins TRBV10-2 to TRBJ2-3, with 8 bases that match TRBD1. The CDR3 spans 20 residues. The J segment lost 3 bases and the V segment lost 5 bases, leaving 22 bases of the junction unmatched. Per germline, CDR1 WSHSY and CDR2 SAAADI. This CDR3 reads CASSFSSDRGRIQATDTQYF. In DNA, the CDR3 is TGCGCCAGCAGTTTCTCCTCTGACAGGGGTCGGATTCAAGCGACAGATACGCAGTATTTT.

V usage is TRBV5-1 and J usage is TRBJ2-3; tentatively, D is TRBD1 (6 bases). This CDR3 is 16 amino acids long. Germline V gene data show CDR1 as SGHRS and CDR2 as YFSETQ. V shed 0 bases and J shed 3 bases, with 14 bases lying between them. The CDR3 sequence: CASSLVTGSNTDTQYF. The DNA of the CDR3 is TGCGCCAGCAGCTTGGTAACAGGGAGTAATACAGATACGCAGTATTTT.

The chain couples TRBV2 to TRBJ2-1, with TRBD2 identical over 9 bases. The trim removed 2 bases at V and 10 bases at J, leaving 12 bases unmatched. This CDR3 spans 16 amino acids. CDR1 is SNHLY and CDR2 is FYNNEI in the germline V gene. CDR3 nucleotide sequence: TGTGCCAGCAGTGAAAGGGCTAGCGGGGCCCGAGGGGAGCAGTTCTTC. It is translated as CASSERASGARGEQFF.

CDR3 nucleotide sequence: TGTGCCAGCAGCCGTGGACAGGTCGGCTACACCTTC. It codes for CASSRGQVGYTF. The genes are TRBV28 and TRBJ1-2; 7 bases fit TRBD1. This CDR3 is built from 12 residues. The V and J ends lost 6 bases and 8 bases, in that order; junction bases with no gene match: 6. Germline assignment: CDR1 MDHEN and CDR2 SYDVKM.

A single count supports this clone. The rearrangement uses TRBV12-5 and TRBJ1-5; D is possibly TRBD1 (6 bases). V was pared by 8 bases and J by 7 bases, with 18 bases between. This CDR3 contains 14 residues. Germline CDR1 reads LGHNT; CDR2 reads FRNRAP. DNA of the CDR3: TGTGCTAGTCGACCTACAGGGAGGCTCCAGCCCCAGCATTTT. Amino acids: CASRPTGRLQPQHF.

The count of this clone is one. V usage is TRBV2 and J usage is TRBJ1-2; D unresolved. Germline CDR1 SNHLY, CDR2 FYNNEI. V was pared by 4 bases and J by 3 bases, with 6 bases between. This CDR3 has 12 amino acids. The CDR3 DNA reads as TGTGCCAGCAGTGGCGGATACTATGGCTACACCTTC. Its translation is CASSGGYYGYTF.

The V call is TRBV6-5, the J call TRBJ2-2; TRBD1 aligns across 7 bases. V lost 5 bases and J lost 4; bases outside the gene matches: 7. The CDR3 loop spans 15 amino acids. Per the germline V gene, CDR1 is MNHEY and CDR2 is SVGAGI. CDR3 nucleotide sequence: TGTGCCAGCAGTCACGGACAGGTCCGCACCGGGGAGCTGTTTTTT. Amino acids: CASSHGQVRTGELFF.

The chain combines TRBV5-5 with TRBJ2-4; 7 nucleotides agree with TRBD2. Germline CDR1 and CDR2: SGHKS and YYEKEE (reference sequence). The V gene end was trimmed by 0 bases and the J gene end by 6 bases; junction bases not matched to a gene: 6. CDR3 length: 15 amino acids. CDR3 DNA: TGTGCCAGCAGCTTGGCGGGGCGGGAGCTAAACATTCAGTACTTC. As protein: CASSLAGRELNIQYF.

The chain is built from TRBV10-3 and TRBJ2-3; TRBD2 aligns across 8 bases. V was clipped by 0 bases and J by 5 bases; unmatched bases: 4. The CDR3 is 15 residues long. CDR1 ENHRY and CDR2 SYGVKD come from the germline V gene. The CDR3 reads CAISESSGRGDTQYF. CDR3 nucleotide sequence: TGTGCCATCAGTGAGTCAAGCGGGAGAGGAGATACGCAGTATTTT.

The chain has TRBV28 and TRBJ1-6, with D possibly being TRBD1 (6 bases). Per germline, CDR1 MDHEN and CDR2 SYDVKM. The CDR3 length is 17 residues. The V and J ends lost 4 bases and 7 bases respectively, with 20 bases between them. The CDR3 DNA reads as TGTGCCAGCAGTTATTCGGGTGTCCCAGGGGTCAATTCACCCCTCCACTTT. Amino acids: CASSYSGVPGVNSPLHF.

This sequence joins TRBV5-1 and TRBJ1-3; the D is unclear. Germline CDR1 and CDR2: SGHRS and YFSETQ. V was trimmed by 0 bases and J by 0 bases, leaving 13 bases between them. CDR3 size: 17 residues. Written as DNA, the CDR3 is TGCGCCAGCAGCTTGGCGGGGTCCGGGAGCTCTGGAAACACCATATATTTT. Its protein is CASSLAGSGSSGNTIYF.

This clone has a single count. This chain uses TRBV11-2 with TRBJ2-7, with D perhaps being TRBD1 or TRBD2 (6 bases each). Germline loops: CDR1 SGHAT, CDR2 FQNNGV. The V end was cut by 0 bases, the J end by 4 bases, with 13 bases between. The CDR3 loop spans 15 amino acids. DNA for the CDR3: TGTGCCAGCAGCTTAGATCATAGGGGGGCGTACGAGCAGTACTTC. Amino acids: CASSLDHRGAYEQYF. The full variable domain, with the rest looked up from reference TRBV11-2 and TRBJ2-7, is EAGVAQSPRYKIIEKRQSVAFWCNPISGHATLYWYQQILGQGPKLLIQFQNNGVVDDSQLPKDRFSAERLKGVDSTLKIQPAKLEDSAVYLCASSLDHRGAYEQYFGPGTRLTVT.

The genes are TRBV7-3 and TRBJ2-6, with unresolved D. V was trimmed by 5 bases and J by 4 bases, leaving 6 bases between them. Germline-derived CDR1 and CDR2 are SGHTA and FQGTGA. This CDR3 has 13 amino acids. The CDR3 sequence is CASSPGGANVLTF. The DNA of the CDR3 is TGTGCCAGCAGCCCCGGGGGGGCCAACGTCCTGACTTTC. Looking up the rest from reference TRBV7-3 and TRBJ2-6 gives the full variable domain: GAGVSQTPSNKVTEKGKYVELRCDPISGHTALYWYRQSLGQGPEFLIYFQGTGAADDSGLPNDRFFAVRPEGSVSTLKIQRTERGDSAVYLCASSPGGANVLTFGAGSRLTVL.

This chain uses TRBV28 with TRBJ2-7; no clear D. From germline, CDR1 is MDHEN and CDR2 SYDVKM. The V and J ends lost 7 bases and 2 bases respectively, with 12 bases between them. This CDR3 comprises 13 residues. The CDR3 sequence: CASNPGSTYEQYF. The CDR3 nucleotides read TGTGCCAGCAACCCCGGGTCCACCTACGAGCAGTACTTC. The variable domain in full, completed from reference TRBV28 and TRBJ2-7, reads DVKVTQSSRYLVKRTGEKVFLECVQDMDHENMFWYRQDPGLGLRLIYFSYDVKMKEKGDIPEGYSVSREKKERFSLILESASTNQTSMYLCASNPGSTYEQYFGPGTRLTVT.